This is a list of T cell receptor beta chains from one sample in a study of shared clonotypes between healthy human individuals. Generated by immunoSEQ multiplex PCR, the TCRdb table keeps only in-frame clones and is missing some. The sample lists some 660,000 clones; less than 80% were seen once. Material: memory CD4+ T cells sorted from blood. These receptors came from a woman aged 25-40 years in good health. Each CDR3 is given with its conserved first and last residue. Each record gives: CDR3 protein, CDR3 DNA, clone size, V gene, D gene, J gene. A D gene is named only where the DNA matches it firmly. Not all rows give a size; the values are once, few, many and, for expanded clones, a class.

CDR3: CASSEDGREGPETQYF; DNA: TGTGCCAGCAGTGAAGATGGGCGGGAGGGCCCAGAGACCCAGTACTTC; size: NA; V: TRBV2; D: TRBD2; J: TRBJ2-5
CDR3: CASSGMVLQPQHF; DNA: TGTGCCAGCAGTGGAATGGTTCTTCAGCCCCAGCATTTT; size: once; V: TRBV6-4; D: NA; J: TRBJ1-5
CDR3: CASRVDRGSETIYF; DNA: TGTGCCAGCAGAGTGGACAGGGGTTCTGAAACCATATATTTT; size: NA; V: TRBV6-4; D: TRBD1; J: TRBJ1-3
CDR3: CASSLVASGRPSINEQFF; DNA: TGCGCCAGCAGCTTGGTTGCTAGCGGGAGGCCAAGCATCAATGAGCAGTTCTTC; size: NA; V: TRBV5-1; D: TRBD2; J: TRBJ2-1
CDR3: CASRGLTYEQYF; DNA: TGTGCCAGTAGAGGACTCACCTACGAGCAGTACTTC; size: NA; V: TRBV6-1; D: NA; J: TRBJ2-7
CDR3: CASRRDRVRTGELFF; DNA: TGTGCCAGCAGGAGGGACAGGGTTCGCACCGGGGAGCTGTTTTTT; size: NA; V: TRBV6-1; D: TRBD1; J: TRBJ2-2
CDR3: CASSRTSGASSYEQYF; DNA: TGTGCCAGCAGCAGAACTAGCGGGGCAAGCTCCTACGAGCAGTACTTC; size: NA; V: TRBV7-2; D: TRBD2; J: TRBJ2-7
CDR3: CASRKKTGGNNEQFF; DNA: TGTGCCAGCAGGAAAAAGACAGGGGGGAACAATGAGCAGTTCTTC; size: NA; V: TRBV2; D: TRBD1; J: TRBJ2-1
CDR3: CASSSGTANQPQHF; DNA: TGTGCCAGCAGTTCCGGGACGGCGAATCAGCCCCAGCATTTT; size: NA; V: TRBV28; D: NA; J: TRBJ1-5
CDR3: CASSLWLAGPSYEQYF; DNA: TGTGCCAGCAGCTTGTGGCTAGCGGGACCCTCCTACGAGCAGTACTTC; size: NA; V: TRBV5-6; D: TRBD2; J: TRBJ2-7